This T cell receptor beta chain stems from a study of T cells in Graves' hyperthyroidism and ophthalmopathy. Study-wide findings and caveats: Ophthalmopathy cases were set apart from stable hyperthyroidism by a 13 V-J model.

The sample holds many counts of this clonotype. Antigen: not known. Uncontrolled infections, other autoimmune diseases, pregnancy or lactation led to exclusion of patients. CDR3 length: 15 amino acids. Germline V gene lookup returns CDR1 SNHLY and CDR2 FYNNEI. Trimming removed 6 bases from V and 6 bases from J; junction bases left unmatched: 8. Using RNA transcripts as the source, TCR beta CDR3 regions were amplified. First-round RT-PCR of the TCR CDR3 relied on the HTBI primer set. TCRdb passed the multiplex PCR reads through MiXCR, listing each CDR3 protein once. The table lists over 650,000 distinct CDR3 sequences, roughly 45% of them singletons, with roughly 6.5% in the top ten.

Source material: peripheral blood or thyroid tissue (not recorded which). The chain couples TRBV2 to TRBJ2-7, with TRBD2 matching 13 bases. The source of this sequence is an adult man with Graves' disease, either hyperthyroidism or ophthalmopathy (not recorded which). CDR3 sequence reads: CASSLTSGGATEQYF. The CDR3 bases are TGTGCCAGCAGCCTAACTAGCGGGGGGGCGACCGAGCAGTACTTC.